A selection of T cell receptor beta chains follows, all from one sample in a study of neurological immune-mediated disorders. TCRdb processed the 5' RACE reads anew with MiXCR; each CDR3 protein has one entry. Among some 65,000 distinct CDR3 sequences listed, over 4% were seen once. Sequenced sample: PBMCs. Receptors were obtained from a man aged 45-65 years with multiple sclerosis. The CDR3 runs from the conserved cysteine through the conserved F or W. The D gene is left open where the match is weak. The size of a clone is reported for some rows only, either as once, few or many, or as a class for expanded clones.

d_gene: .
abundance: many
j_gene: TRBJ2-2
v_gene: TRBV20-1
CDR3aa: CSAHRTGNTGELFF
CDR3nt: TGCAGTGCTCACCGTACAGGGAACACCGGGGAGCTGTTTTTT

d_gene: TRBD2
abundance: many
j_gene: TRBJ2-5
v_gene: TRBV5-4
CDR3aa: CASSKQAAGGGETQYF
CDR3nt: TGTGCCAGCAGCAAACAAGCAGCGGGGGGAGGAGAGACCCAGTACTTC

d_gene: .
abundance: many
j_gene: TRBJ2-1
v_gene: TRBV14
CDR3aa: CASSTYASYNEQFF
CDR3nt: TGTGCCAGTAGTACGTACGCCTCCTACAATGAGCAGTTCTTC

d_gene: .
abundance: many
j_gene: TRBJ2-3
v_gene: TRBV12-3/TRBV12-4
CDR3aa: CASSFEFAGSTDTQYF
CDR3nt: TGTGCCAGCAGTTTCGAGTTTGCAGGGAGCACAGATACGCAGTATTTT

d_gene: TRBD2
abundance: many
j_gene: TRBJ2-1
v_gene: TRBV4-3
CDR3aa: CASSRNYPGTTDNEQFF
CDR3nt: TGCGCCAGCAGCCGTAACTATCCCGGGACTACCGACAATGAGCAGTTCTTC

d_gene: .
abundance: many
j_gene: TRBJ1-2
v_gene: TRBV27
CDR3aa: CASSPTPGVSYGYTF
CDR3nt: TGTGCCAGCAGTCCAACCCCAGGGGTGAGCTATGGCTACACCTTC

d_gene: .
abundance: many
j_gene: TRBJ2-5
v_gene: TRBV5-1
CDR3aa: CASGGTAETQYF
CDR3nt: TGCGCCAGCGGCGGGACAGCGGAGACCCAGTACTTC

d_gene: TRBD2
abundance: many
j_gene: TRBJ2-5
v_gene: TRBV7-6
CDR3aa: CASSLSGSIRRETQYF
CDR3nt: TGTGCCAGCAGCCTCAGCGGGAGCATCAGGCGGGAGACCCAGTACTTC

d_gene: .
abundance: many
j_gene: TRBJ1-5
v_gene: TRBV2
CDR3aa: CASSDRPYSNQPQHF
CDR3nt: TGTGCCAGCAGTGACAGGCCCTATAGCAATCAGCCCCAGCATTTT

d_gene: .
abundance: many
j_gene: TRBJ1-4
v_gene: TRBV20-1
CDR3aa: CSASRGATNEKLFF
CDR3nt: TGCAGTGCTAGTAGAGGTGCAACTAATGAAAAACTGTTTTTT

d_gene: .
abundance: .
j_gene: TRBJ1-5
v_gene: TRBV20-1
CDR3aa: CNASSQSAPQNF
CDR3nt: TGCAATGCTAGCTCTCAGTCAGCGCCCCAGAATTTT

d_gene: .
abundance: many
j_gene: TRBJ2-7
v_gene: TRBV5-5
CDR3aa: CASTRGLGSYEQYF
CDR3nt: TGTGCCAGCACCCGGGGCCTGGGGTCCTACGAGCAGTACTTC

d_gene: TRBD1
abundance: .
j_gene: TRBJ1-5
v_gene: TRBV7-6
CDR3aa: CASSEGDRGPLNQPQHF
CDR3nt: TGTGCCAGCAGCGAGGGGGACAGGGGGCCCCTCAATCAGCCCCAGCATTTT

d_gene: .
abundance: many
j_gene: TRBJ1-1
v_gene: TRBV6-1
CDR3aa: CAIVGQWNTEAFF
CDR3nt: TGTGCCATCGTCGGACAGTGGAACACTGAAGCTTTCTTT

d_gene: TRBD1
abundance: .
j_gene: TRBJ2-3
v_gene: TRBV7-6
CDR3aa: CASSSGQGVNILDTQYF
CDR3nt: TGTGCCAGCAGCTCGGGACAGGGGGTAAACATTTTGGATACGCAGTATTTT

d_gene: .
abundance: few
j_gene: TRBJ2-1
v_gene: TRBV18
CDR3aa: CASSPGTLNEQFF
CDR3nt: TGTGCCAGCTCACCAGGTACGCTAAATGAGCAGTTCTTC

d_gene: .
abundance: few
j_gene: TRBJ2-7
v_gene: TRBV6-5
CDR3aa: CASSTQPRTYEQYF
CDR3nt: TGTGCCAGCAGTACTCAGCCTAGGACCTACGAGCAGTACTTC

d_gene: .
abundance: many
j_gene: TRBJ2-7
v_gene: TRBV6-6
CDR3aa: CASSYIRGPLLEQYF
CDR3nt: TGTGCCAGCAGTTATATCAGGGGACCGCTTCTCGAGCAGTACTTC

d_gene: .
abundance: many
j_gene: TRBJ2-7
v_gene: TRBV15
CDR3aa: CATSRETITTYEQYF
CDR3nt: TGTGCCACCAGCAGAGAGACCATTACAACCTACGAGCAGTACTTC

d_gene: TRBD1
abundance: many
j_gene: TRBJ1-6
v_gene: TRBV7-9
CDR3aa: CASSQGTGGNSPLHF
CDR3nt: TGTGCCAGCAGCCAAGGGACAGGGGGCAATTCACCCCTCCACTTT

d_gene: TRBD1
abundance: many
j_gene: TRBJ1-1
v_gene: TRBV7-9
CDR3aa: CASSPTDRGEQGEAFF
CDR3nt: TGTGCCAGCAGCCCCACAGACAGGGGTGAACAGGGTGAAGCTTTCTTT

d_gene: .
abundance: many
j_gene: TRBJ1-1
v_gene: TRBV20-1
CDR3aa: CSADRHTEAFF
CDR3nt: TGCAGTGCGGACAGACACACTGAAGCTTTCTTT

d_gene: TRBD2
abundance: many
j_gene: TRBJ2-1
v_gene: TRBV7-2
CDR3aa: CASSLLGGAYNEQFF
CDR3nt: TGTGCCAGCAGCTTACTCGGGGGGGCATACAATGAGCAGTTCTTC

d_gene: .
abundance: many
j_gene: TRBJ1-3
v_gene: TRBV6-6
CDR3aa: CASRPLGGSSGNTIYF
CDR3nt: TGTGCCAGCAGACCTCTCGGGGGTTCCTCTGGAAACACCATATATTTT

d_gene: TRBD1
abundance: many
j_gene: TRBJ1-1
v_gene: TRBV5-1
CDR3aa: CASSLGQGERNTEAFF
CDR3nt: TGCGCCAGCAGCTTGGGACAGGGGGAGAGGAACACTGAAGCTTTCTTT

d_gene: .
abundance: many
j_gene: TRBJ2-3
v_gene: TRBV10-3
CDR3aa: CAIQPHLAGPDTQYF
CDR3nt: TGTGCCATCCAACCCCACTTGGCCGGGCCAGATACGCAGTATTTT

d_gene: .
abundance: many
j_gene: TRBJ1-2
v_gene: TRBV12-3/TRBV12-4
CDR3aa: CASSLRRRTNYGYTF
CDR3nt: TGTGCCAGCAGCCTCCGACGGAGAACAAACTATGGCTACACCTTC

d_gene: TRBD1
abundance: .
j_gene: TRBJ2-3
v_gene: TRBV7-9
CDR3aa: CASSYAGGVYTQYF
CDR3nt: TGTGCCAGCAGCTATGCAGGGGGCGTGTATACGCAGTATTTT